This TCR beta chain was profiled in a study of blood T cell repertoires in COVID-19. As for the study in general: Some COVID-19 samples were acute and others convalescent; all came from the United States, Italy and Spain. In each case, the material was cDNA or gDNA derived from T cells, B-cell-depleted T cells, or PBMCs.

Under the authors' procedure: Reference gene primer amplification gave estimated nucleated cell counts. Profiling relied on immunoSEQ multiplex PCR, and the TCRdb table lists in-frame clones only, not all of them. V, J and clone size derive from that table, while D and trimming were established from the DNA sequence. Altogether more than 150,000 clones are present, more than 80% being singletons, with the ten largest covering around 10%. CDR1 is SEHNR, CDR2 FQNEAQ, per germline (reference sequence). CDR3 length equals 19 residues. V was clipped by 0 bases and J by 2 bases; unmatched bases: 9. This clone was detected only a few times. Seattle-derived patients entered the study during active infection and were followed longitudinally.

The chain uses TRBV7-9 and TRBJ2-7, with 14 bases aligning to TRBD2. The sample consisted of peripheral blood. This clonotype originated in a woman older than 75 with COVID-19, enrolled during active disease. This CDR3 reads CASSLARGLAGDRPYEQYF. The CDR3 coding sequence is TGTGCCAGCAGCTTAGCGAGGGGACTAGCGGGAGACCGGCCCTACGAGCAGTACTTC.